The source of this T cell receptor (beta chain) is a study of cytomegalovirus exposure and HLA in healthy donors. There are a few counts of this clone. What it recognizes is unknown. The length of the CDR3 is 13 residues. Trimming took 2 bases from V and 7 from J, leaving 12 bases between them. Germline loops: CDR1 GTSNPN, CDR2 SVGIG (reference sequence). The PCR made use of 60 Vbeta and 13 Jbeta primers. Clones were sequenced by immunoSEQ multiplex PCR, and TCRdb holds only the in-frame ones, with some missing. The repertoire has about 95,000 clones, 55% to 75% of them found once; the top ten carry over 12%. The study's findings and limits: Reports indicated that the classifier achieved high specificity and sensitivity in diagnosing cytomegalovirus status.

The source of this sequence is a woman aged 45-65 years in good health and CMV-seropositive. The chain uses TRBV30 and TRBJ1-5; no clear D gene. The sequenced sample consisted of PBMCs. CDR3 protein: CAWSQGVSQPQHF. The CDR3 DNA reads as TGTGCCTGGAGTCAAGGAGTTAGCCAGCCCCAGCATTTT.